Sequencing of this TCR beta chain was carried out in a study of beta chain features in type 1 diabetes. At the level of the study: All samples combined gave fewer than 110 million sorted cells for examination.

Expressed TCRB transcripts were sequenced after all isolated RNA was converted to cDNA. Repertoires were generated with immunoSEQ multiplex PCR, while TCRdb's copy carries only in-frame clones and drops some. The sample comprises under 450,000 clones, about 15% of which are singletons, and about 0.02% rests with the top ten. Researchers reported sorting CD4+ naive, central memory, regulatory and stem cell-like memory cells via CD45RO/CCR7/CD25/CD127/CD95/CD27. Overall study results and limits: A potential PCR bias toward shorter templates would be equal in patient and control samples. In type 1 diabetes patients, VDJ junctions had fewer insertions; deletions at these junctions were more frequent.

This clone was counted a few times. Antigen specificity is unknown. The CDR3 is 14 residues long. The trim removed 8 bases at V and 3 bases at J, leaving 8 bases unmatched. Germline CDR1 and CDR2: ENHRY and SYGVKD. This receptor was taken from a woman younger than 30 in good health. V usage is TRBV10-3 and J usage is TRBJ2-7, with TRBD2 matching over 9 bases. Material: naive CD4+ T cells from blood. The CDR3 coding sequence is TGTGCCATCGGCGATAGCGGGAGAAACTACGAGCAGTACTTC. It specifies CAIGDSGRNYEQYF.